The source of this T cell receptor (beta chain) is a study of T-cell reconstitution after alpha-beta-depleted transplantation in children (dated by TCRdb to the mid-2010s). Some background on the complete study: Using TCR repertoire profiling, the study quantitatively followed how T-cell immune reconstitution unfolded in children after TCRalphabeta/CD19-depleted allogeneic hematopoietic cell transplantation.

Explained via the paper, the treatment or condition label denotes: allogeneic hematopoietic cell transplantation with graft depleted of TCRalphabeta T cells and CD19 B cells. The transplant recipients were children given TCRalphabeta/CD19-depleted allogeneic hematopoietic cell grafts. The paper as a whole reports these results and caveats: Over subsequent months, a decline in hyperexpanded clone frequencies was noted, and after one year, T-cell counts and TCRbeta diversity were mostly ascribed to newly produced T cells. About two months after transplant, the apparently early recovery of alphabetaT-cell counts reportedly depended on just several hundred clones that had expanded rapidly and came from non-depleted graft cells. In some patients, the high TCRbeta diversity seen at day 60 was put down to recipient T cells and intrathymic progenitors that had survived conditioning.

V is trimmed back by 0 bases and J by 10 bases, and the junction contains 12 bases that no gene match accounts for. Reading the germline V gene (reference sequence) gives CDR1 SEHNR and CDR2 FQNEAQ. Measured from the cysteine to the phenylalanine, the CDR3 is 17 residues long. Only CDR3 DNA is held: 51 bases, read in frame from base 1. The library was made by PCR. The sample was run on an Illumina HiSeq 2500. Molecular barcoding was employed in the preparation of TCR libraries, with unique molecular identifiers being used to normalize TCRbeta repertoire quantification. TCRdb reworked the public reads: Q25 trimming with fastp, MiXCR clone assembly, productive beta chains retained. Rows matching on CDR3 protein sequence are summarized as one entry with the most common DNA and genes. This sample has 600,000 to 700,000 distinct CDR3 sequences in its table, and under 15% of those were observed once. In total, the top ten clones hold 0.65% to 0.9% of the sample.

The table lists this clonotype with many counts. No antigen is known for it. No quality values exist for individual bases; no much larger clone is one base distant. The receptor comes from a girl aged 2-15 years with congenital amegakaryocytic thrombocytopenia, due to receive a stem cell transplant. Here the chain combines TRBV7-9 and TRBJ2-3, with TRBD2 matching 11 junction bases. The source material was PBMCs, sampled before TCRalphabeta/CD19-depleted stem cell transplant. The nucleotide sequence reads TGTGCCAGCAGCTTAGCGACCATGACTAGCGGGACCGTGGCGCAGTATTTT. This encodes CASSLATMTSGTVAQYF.